The entry that follows covers one T cell receptor (beta chain) sequence. The germline V gene has CDR1 MDHEN and CDR2 SYDVKM. The CDR3 covers 15 residues. TCRdb re-called the 5' RACE reads; one entry per CDR3 protein, DNA not given. The sample totals around 450,000 distinct CDR3 sequences. The sample is drawn from a study of monozygotic twins with inflammatory bowel disease. The specimen was blood. This chain joins TRBV28 and TRBJ2-1. This sequence was found in a human donor with ulcerative colitis or Crohn's disease, or a healthy co-twin of an affected twin (not recorded which). The CDR3 protein is CASSFMRSSYNEQFF.